This T cell receptor beta chain was sequenced for a study of T-cell reconstitution after alpha-beta-depleted transplantation in children. Regarding the study as a whole: Reportedly, alpha-beta T cells present about two months post-transplant originated from several hundred expanded clones of graft origin. Newly produced T cells mostly accounted for T-cell counts and diversity one year post-transplant. It was surviving recipient T cells and thymic progenitors that gave some patients high TCRbeta diversity at day 60.

As it was prepared, the TCRbeta library received unique molecular identifiers. TCRdb ran MiXCR on the PCR reads and lists one entry per CDR3 protein. The top ten clones hold 0.65% to 0.9% of a sample with hundreds of thousands of distinct CDR3 sequences, less than 15% of them seen once. The table lists this clonotype with many counts. What it binds is not known. The clonotype was recovered from a girl aged 2 to 10 with congenital amegakaryocytic thrombocytopenia, due to receive a stem cell transplant. The sample consisted of PBMCs, taken before TCRalphabeta/CD19-depleted stem cell transplant.

The CDR3 spells CSVADTNTGELFF. In DNA, the CDR3 is TGCAGCGTTGCGGACACGAACACCGGGGAGCTGTTTTTT. This chain connects TRBV29-1 to TRBJ2-2; TRBD1 is a possible D gene (5 bases). Germline V gives CDR1 SQVTM, CDR2 ANQGSEA. V was cut by 4 bases and J by 0 bases, with 6 bases left in between. The CDR3 spans 13 residues.